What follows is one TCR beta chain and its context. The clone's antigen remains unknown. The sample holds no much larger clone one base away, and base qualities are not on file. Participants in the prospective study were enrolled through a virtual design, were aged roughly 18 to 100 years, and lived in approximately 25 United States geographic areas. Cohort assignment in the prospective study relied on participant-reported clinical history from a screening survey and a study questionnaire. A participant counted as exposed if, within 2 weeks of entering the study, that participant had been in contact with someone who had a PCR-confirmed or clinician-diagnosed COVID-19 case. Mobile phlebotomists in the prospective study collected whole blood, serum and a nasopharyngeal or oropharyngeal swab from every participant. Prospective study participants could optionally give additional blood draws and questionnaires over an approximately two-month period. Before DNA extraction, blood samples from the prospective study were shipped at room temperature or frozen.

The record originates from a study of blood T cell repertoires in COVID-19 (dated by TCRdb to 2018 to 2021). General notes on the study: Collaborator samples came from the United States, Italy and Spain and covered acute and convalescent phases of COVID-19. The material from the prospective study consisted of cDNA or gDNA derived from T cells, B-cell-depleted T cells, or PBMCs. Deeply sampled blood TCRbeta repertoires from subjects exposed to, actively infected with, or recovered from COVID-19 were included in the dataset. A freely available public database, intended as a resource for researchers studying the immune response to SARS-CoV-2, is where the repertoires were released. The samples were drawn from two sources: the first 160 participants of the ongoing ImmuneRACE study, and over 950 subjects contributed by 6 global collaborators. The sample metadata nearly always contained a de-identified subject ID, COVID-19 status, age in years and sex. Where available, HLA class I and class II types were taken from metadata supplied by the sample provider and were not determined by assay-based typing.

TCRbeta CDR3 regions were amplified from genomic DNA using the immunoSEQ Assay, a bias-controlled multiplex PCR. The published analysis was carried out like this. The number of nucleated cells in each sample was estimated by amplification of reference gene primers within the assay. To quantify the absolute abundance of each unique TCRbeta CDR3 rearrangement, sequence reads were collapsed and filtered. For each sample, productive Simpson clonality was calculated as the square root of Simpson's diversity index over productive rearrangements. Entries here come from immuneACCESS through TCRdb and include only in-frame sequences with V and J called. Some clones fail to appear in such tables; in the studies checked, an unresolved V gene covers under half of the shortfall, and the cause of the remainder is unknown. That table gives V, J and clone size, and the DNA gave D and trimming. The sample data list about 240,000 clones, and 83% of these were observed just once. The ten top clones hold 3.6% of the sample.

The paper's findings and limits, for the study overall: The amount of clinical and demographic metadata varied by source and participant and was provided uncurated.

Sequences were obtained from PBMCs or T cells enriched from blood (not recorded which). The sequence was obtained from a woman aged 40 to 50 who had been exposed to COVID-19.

Read as DNA, the sequence is TGCAGCGATGGGAGGGGTACGGGTACGCAGTATTTT. This encodes CSDGRGTGTQYF. Here the chain combines TRBV29-1 and TRBJ2-3, with 7 bases matching TRBD2. The cysteine opens and the phenylalanine closes a CDR3 of 12 amino acids. Only CDR3 DNA remains: 36 bases, in frame from the first base. Compared with germline, V lacks 7 bases and J lacks 8 bases; bases without a gene match: 9. The germline V gene yields SQVTM for CDR1 and ANQGSEA for CDR2.